Below, 26 T cell receptor beta chains from the same sample are listed, as sequenced in a study of CD8 T cells in Susac syndrome. cDNA came from about 0.5 to 1 ug RNA primed by random hexamers. One entry per CDR3 protein, called by TCRdb with MiXCR from the immunoSEQ multiplex PCR reads. The repertoire has approximately 210,000 distinct CDR3 sequences, about 94% of them found once; the top ten carry roughly 0.14%. Specimen: CD4+ T cells from PBMCs. The receptors stem from a human donor with Susac syndrome.

The rearrangement links TRBV15 to TRBJ1-4, with D unclear. The V gene's germline CDR1 is LNHNV and CDR2 YYDKDF (reference sequence). The CDR3 runs to 12 residues. V lost 5 bases, J lost 8 bases, and 9 bases lay in between. In nucleotides, the CDR3 is TGTGCCACCAGCGGTGGTAGGGAAAAACTGTTTTTT. Translating it yields CATSGGREKLFF.

This clonotype was observed a single time. The chain joins TRBV20-1 to TRBJ1-2, with a weak D call TRBD1 (6 bases). The CDR3 covers 14 residues. Trimming took off 5 bases at V and 0 bases at J, with 13 bases between the two ends. Germline V gene sequence: CDR1 DFQATT, CDR2 SNEGSKA (reference sequence). CDR3 region: CSASTGNTNYGYTF. The CDR3 region has the DNA TGCAGTGCTTCGACAGGCAACACTAACTATGGCTACACCTTC.

CDR3 DNA: TGTGCCAGCAGCTTACCGAATAAGAACACTGAAGCTTTCTTT. Translated, it gives CASSLPNKNTEAFF. V usage is TRBV7-3 and J usage is TRBJ1-1; no definite D call. The germline CDR1 and CDR2 sequences are SGHTA and FQGTGA. V was trimmed by 2 bases and J by 1 base, leaving 8 bases between them. CDR3 length: 14 amino acids.

This clonotype was found once. The chain links TRBV25-1 to TRBJ2-3, with D possibly being TRBD2 (6 bases). Germline loops: CDR1 MGHDK, CDR2 SYGVNS. Between the trimmed V and J ends, which lost 0 bases and 1 base, there was a span of 23 bases. The CDR3 is made up of 20 amino acids. CDR3 region: CASSEYSRDSPWGGTDTQYF. The CDR3 DNA sequence: TGTGCCAGCAGTGAATATAGCAGGGACTCCCCTTGGGGAGGCACAGATACGCAGTATTTT.

A single count supports this clonotype. J is TRBJ2-3 and V is TRBV3-1; 7 positions agree with TRBD1. After removal of 4 bases from V and 0 bases from J, the junction contained 4 bases not matched to a gene. CDR3 length: 15 amino acids. The germline V gene has CDR1 LGHDT and CDR2 YNNKEL (reference sequence). The CDR3 nucleotides read TGTGCCAGCAGCCCGACAGGGCTTAGCACAGATACGCAGTATTTT. Amino acid sequence: CASSPTGLSTDTQYF.

This clonotype came up once. The V and J genes are TRBV28 and TRBJ2-4; 9 bases line up with TRBD1. The germline gives CDR1 MDHEN, CDR2 SYDVKM. The CDR3 loop spans 15 amino acids. The V gene end was trimmed by 0 bases and the J gene end by 5 bases; junction bases not matched to a gene: 2. The CDR3 region has the DNA TGTGCCAGCAGTTTATGGGGACAGGGTGAAAACATTCAGTACTTC. Translating it yields CASSLWGQGENIQYF.

V gene TRBV6-2 or TRBV6-3 combines with J gene TRBJ2-3, with a weak D call TRBD1 (6 bases). This CDR3 has 15 amino acids. CDR1 and CDR2 (germline): MNHEY, SVGEGT. Trimming took off 11 bases at V and 1 base at J, with 19 bases between the two ends. The CDR3 loop is CAHAPGAARTDTQYF. For the CDR3, the DNA is TGTGCCCACGCCCCAGGGGCGGCACGCACAGATACGCAGTATTTT.

The rearrangement links TRBV14 to TRBJ2-2, with 9 nucleotides matching TRBD2. Germline CDR1 and CDR2: SGHDN and FVKESK. V dropped 5 bases and J dropped 4; count of bases not matched to a gene: 14. The CDR3 is made up of 18 amino acids. CDR3 DNA: TGTGCCAGCAGCGGGTCCCATTCGACTAGCGGTAGCACCGGGGAGCTGTTTTTT. Its translation is CASSGSHSTSGSTGELFF.

The chain carries TRBV20-1 and TRBJ1-5, with 8 bases aligning to TRBD1. The CDR3 is 16 amino acids. CDR1 is DFQATT, CDR2 SNEGSKA, per germline (reference sequence). Trimming at V came to 5 bases and at J to 6 bases, leaving 15 bases not matched to a gene. CDR3 nucleotide sequence: TGCAGTGCTGAGCCACAGGGGGTCGGTCGTAGTCAGCCCCAGCATTTT. It translates to CSAEPQGVGRSQPQHF.

The J gene is TRBJ2-5, the V gene TRBV7-3; TRBD1 or TRBD2 may be the D gene (6 bases each). V was clipped by 8 bases and J by 0 bases, with 13 bases between them. CDR3 length: 14 amino acids. The V gene's germline CDR1 is SGHTA and CDR2 FQGTGA. CDR3 coding DNA: TGTGCCAGCTCCCTAGGGGGGTACCAAGAGACCCAGTACTTC. Its translation is CASSLGGYQETQYF.

The CDR3 sequence: CASSQGLDTEAFF. The CDR3 nucleotides are TGTGCCAGCAGCCAGGGTCTCGACACTGAAGCTTTCTTT. This chain joins TRBV14 and TRBJ1-1; the D is unclear. CDR3 length equals 13 residues. V lost 3 bases to trimming and J lost 3 bases, with 8 bases between them. The V gene's germline CDR1 is SGHDN and CDR2 FVKESK.

This clonotype was picked up one time. This rearrangement joins TRBV7-2 to TRBJ1-1; D gene ambiguous. The germline V gene has CDR1 SGHTA and CDR2 FQGNSA. CDR3 length equals 13 residues. The V and J ends lost 5 bases and 6 bases respectively, with 13 bases between them. The CDR3: CASSRSGVPEAFF. CDR3 DNA: TGTGCCAGCAGCCGTTCTGGGGTCCCTGAAGCTTTCTTT.

The chain uses TRBV24-1 and TRBJ2-2; 9 bases are a match to TRBD1. This CDR3 has 16 amino acids. Per germline, CDR1 KGHDR and CDR2 SFDVKD. V dropped 3 bases and J dropped 7; count of bases not matched to a gene: 8. The CDR3 reads CATSDLGTGKGGELFF. CDR3 in DNA: TGTGCCACCAGTGATCTTGGGACAGGGAAGGGCGGGGAGCTGTTTTTT.

The genes are TRBV6-5 and TRBJ1-5; possibly TRBD1 for D (6 bases). CDR1 and CDR2 (germline): MNHEY, SVGAGI. Deletions cut 5 bases from V and 6 bases from J, with 14 bases between. This CDR3 contains 14 residues. The CDR3: CASSPREGGQPQHF. The CDR3 DNA sequence: TGTGCCAGCAGTCCCCGGGAGGGGGGTCAGCCCCAGCATTTT.

V and J are TRBV24-1 and TRBJ2-1; 9 bases are shared with TRBD2. This CDR3 is 16 amino acids long. The V gene's germline CDR1 is KGHDR and CDR2 SFDVKD. Trimming removed 3 bases from V and 5 bases from J; junction bases left unmatched: 7. CDR3 loop: CATSDPIAGDHNEQFF. The CDR3 nucleotides read TGTGCCACCAGTGATCCTATAGCGGGGGATCACAATGAGCAGTTCTTC.

The chain combines TRBV4-1 with TRBJ1-1, with TRBD1 identical over 8 bases. The CDR3 runs 15 residues. Germline assignment: CDR1 MGHRA and CDR2 YSYEKL. The junction had 5 bases not matched to a gene; V was cut back by 4 bases and J by 1 base. The CDR3 protein is CASSLRQGSNTEAFF. In DNA, the CDR3 is TGCGCCAGCAGCCTCCGACAGGGGTCGAACACTGAAGCTTTCTTT.

The J gene is TRBJ1-5, the V gene TRBV20-1; 11 bases agree with TRBD1. V trimming: 5 bases; J trimming: 4 bases; junction bases outside the gene matches: 16. The CDR3 runs 18 residues. CDR1 DFQATT and CDR2 SNEGSKA come from the germline V gene (reference sequence). The CDR3 reads CSAGGGQGGLSGNQPQHF. Here the CDR3 DNA reads TGCAGTGCTGGTGGGGGACAGGGGGGCCTTTCTGGGAATCAGCCCCAGCATTTT.

The CDR3 is CASSLFLRNQETQYF. Here the CDR3 DNA reads TGTGCCAGCAGTTTATTTCTGCGGAACCAAGAGACCCAGTACTTC. V usage is TRBV28 and J usage is TRBJ2-5; no firm D call. V lost 1 base and J lost 0, with 9 bases in between. Germline V gene data show CDR1 as MDHEN and CDR2 as SYDVKM. This CDR3 is built from 15 residues.

The chain recombines TRBV28 with TRBJ2-7, with D unclear. This CDR3 is 13 amino acids long. V lost 6 bases and J lost 7, with 16 bases in between. Germline V gene data show CDR1 as MDHEN and CDR2 as SYDVKM. The CDR3 sequence: CASSNSYSGEQYF. The CDR3 DNA is TGTGCCAGCAGCAATTCGTATTCCGGAGAGCAGTACTTC. Based on the CDR3 plus reference TRBV28 and TRBJ2-7, the full variable domain is DVKVTQSSRYLVKRTGEKVFLECVQDMDHENMFWYRQDPGLGLRLIYFSYDVKMKEKGDIPEGYSVSREKKERFSLILESASTNQTSMYLCASSNSYSGEQYFGPGTRLTVT.

The chain recombines TRBV20-1 with TRBJ2-7; D is uncertain. Trimming removed 3 bases from V and 6 bases from J, with 12 bases in between. The germline V gene has CDR1 DFQATT and CDR2 SNEGSKA (reference sequence). This CDR3 has 12 amino acids. CDR3 in amino acids: CSARQPNGEQYF. CDR3 DNA: TGCAGTGCTAGGCAGCCGAACGGCGAGCAGTACTTC.

The chain carries TRBV6-5 and TRBJ2-5; TRBD1 might be the D (5 bases). V dropped 0 bases and J dropped 1 base, with 6 bases sitting between them. Germline V gene data show CDR1 as MNHEY and CDR2 as SVGAGI. This CDR3 contains 14 residues. The CDR3 is CASSYSGAQETQYF. The CDR3, as DNA: TGTGCCAGCAGTTACTCTGGGGCCCAAGAGACCCAGTACTTC.

The DNA of the CDR3 is TGTGCCAGTTGGGACAGGTGGAATCAGCCCCAGCATTTT. Translated, it gives CASWDRWNQPQHF. The rearrangement uses TRBV19 and TRBJ1-5; 8 nucleotides match TRBD1. Germline assignment: CDR1 LNHDA and CDR2 SQIVND (reference sequence). The CDR3 sequence is 13 residues long. V gave up 8 bases and J gave up 4 bases; unmatched junction bases: 4.

This clonotype was detected a few times. The rearrangement uses TRBV11-2 and TRBJ1-5; 7 bases match TRBD1. CDR1 is SGHAT, CDR2 FQNNGV, per germline. This CDR3 has 11 residues. V was clipped by 8 bases and J by 12 bases; unmatched bases: 7. This CDR3 is CASGKDRVQHF. The CDR3 DNA reads TGTGCCAGCGGGAAAGACAGGGTCCAGCATTTT. Drawing the rest from reference TRBV11-2 and TRBJ1-5, the complete variable domain is EAGVAQSPRYKIIEKRQSVAFWCNPISGHATLYWYQQILGQGPKLLIQFQNNGVVDDSQLPKDRFSAERLKGVDSTLKIQPAKLEDSAVYLCASGKDRVQHFGDGTRLSIL.

This chain links TRBV28 with TRBJ2-2; D is uncertain. Per germline, CDR1 MDHEN and CDR2 SYDVKM. The CDR3 spans 11 residues. V lost 5 bases to trimming and J lost 6 bases, with 4 bases between them. The CDR3 loop is CASSQSGELFF. For the CDR3, the DNA is TGTGCCAGCAGTCAATCCGGGGAGCTGTTTTTT.

The chain employs TRBV30 and TRBJ1-1, with D perhaps matching TRBD1 (5 bases). Germline V gene lookup returns CDR1 GTSNPN and CDR2 SVGIG (reference sequence). Trimming pared 1 base from V and 11 bases from J, leaving 17 bases between. The CDR3 spans 13 residues. This CDR3 reads CAWSGFDQGFAFF. CDR3 nucleotide sequence: TGTGCCTGGAGTGGTTTCGACCAGGGTTTTGCTTTCTTT. Full variable domain (remainder filled in from reference TRBV30 and TRBJ1-1): SQTIHQWPATLVQPVGSPLSLECTVEGTSNPNLYWYRQAAGRGLQLLFYSVGIGQISSEVPQNLSASRPQDRQFILSSKKLLLSDSGFYLCAWSGFDQGFAFFGQGTRLTVV.

The chain links TRBV20-1 to TRBJ2-2; no clear D. The CDR3 spans 16 residues. Per the germline V gene, CDR1 is DFQATT and CDR2 is SNEGSKA (reference sequence). The V end was cut by 4 bases, the J end by 1 base, with 16 bases between. CDR3 bases: TGCAGTGCTATCCCTACTGGGAATCGGAACACCGGGGAGCTGTTTTTT. Encoded protein: CSAIPTGNRNTGELFF.